A single sample gave rise to the 23 T cell receptor beta chains below, sequenced in a study of CD8+CD57+ T cells in acquired aplastic anemia. Whoever was chosen for sequencing had shown CD8+CD57+ cell expansion by flow cytometry. Genomic DNA served as template for TCR beta VDJ and CDR3 profiling. TCRdb re-called the reads with MiXCR, one entry per CDR3 protein. This table has fewer than 80,000 distinct CDR3 sequences, roughly two thirds appearing once. What was sequenced was sorted CD4+, CD8+, or CD8+CD57+ T cells (not recorded which) from PBMCs. These receptors originate from a human donor with aplastic anemia.

The chain is built from TRBV15 and TRBJ2-2; 9 bases map to TRBD1. The CDR3 spans 15 residues. V was clipped by 5 bases and J by 6 bases; unmatched bases: 7. Germline CDR1 and CDR2: LNHNV and YYDKDF (reference sequence). For the CDR3, the DNA is TGTGCCACCAGCTGGGGACAGGGTAAAGCCGGGGAGCTGTTTTTT. Residues: CATSWGQGKAGELFF.

This clonotype was seen a handful of times. The chain employs TRBV2 and TRBJ2-7; D is uncertain. V lost 4 bases and J 2 bases, leaving 6 bases between the germline ends. The CDR3 loop spans 12 amino acids. Looked up from germline, CDR1 is SNHLY and CDR2 is FYNNEI. The CDR3 region has the DNA TGTGCCAGCAGTGGAGACACCTACGAGCAGTACTTC. Translation gives CASSGDTYEQYF.

Only a few counts were recorded for this clonotype. V and J are TRBV4-2 and TRBJ2-7; D not resolved. V shed 0 bases and J shed 4 bases, with 7 bases lying between them. Germline V lookup: CDR1 LGHNA, CDR2 YNFKEQ. The CDR3 totals 13 residues. CDR3 nucleotide sequence: TGTGCCAGCAGCCAAGATCATCGATACGAGCAGTACTTC. Its protein is CASSQDHRYEQYF.

The rearrangement joins TRBV2 to TRBJ2-7; D is unclear. CDR1 and CDR2 (germline): SNHLY, FYNNEI. The CDR3 length is 11 residues. V was shortened by 6 bases and J by 4 bases, with 7 bases between the two germline ends. As DNA, the CDR3 is TGTGCCAGCAGCGCTTGGTACGAGCAGTACTTC. Protein product: CASSAWYEQYF.

The gene calls are TRBV5-4 and TRBJ1-6, with 8 bases lining up with TRBD1. This CDR3 spans 14 amino acids. V lost 5 bases to trimming and J lost 10 bases; unmatched junction nucleotides: 8. The V gene's germline CDR1 is SGHNT and CDR2 YYREEE (reference sequence). This CDR3 is CASRVQGVRSPLHF. The CDR3 coding sequence is TGTGCCAGCAGGGTACAGGGGGTGAGGTCACCCCTCCACTTT.

The CDR3 DNA follows: TGCAGTGCTAGAAATAAGTACGAGCAGTACTTC. This sequence encodes CSARNKYEQYF. J is TRBJ2-7 and V is TRBV20-1, with D hard to call. Germline CDR1 and CDR2: DFQATT and SNEGSKA (reference sequence). CDR3 length equals 11 residues. V lost 2 bases and J lost 4, with 6 bases in between.

The genes are TRBV12-3 or TRBV12-4 and TRBJ1-2; maybe TRBD1 (5 bases). CDR3 length: 13 residues. V was trimmed by 6 bases and J by 5 bases, leaving 13 bases between them. Here the CDR3 DNA reads TGTGCCAGCAGCTCCACAGGAATTTATGGCTACACCTTC. Its protein is CASSSTGIYGYTF.

V gene TRBV7-9 combines with J gene TRBJ1-2, with D uncertain. Trimming removed 1 base from V and 6 bases from J, with 9 bases in between. The germline V gene has CDR1 SEHNR and CDR2 FQNEAQ (reference sequence). This CDR3 spans 13 amino acids. CDR3 sequence reads: CASSLEGIHGYTF. For the CDR3, the DNA is TGTGCCAGCAGCTTAGAAGGGATCCATGGCTACACCTTC.

This clonotype occurred once. The rearrangement uses TRBV7-9 and TRBJ2-7; D gene unclear. V shed 1 base and J shed 0 bases, with 7 bases lying between them. In germline, CDR1 is SEHNR, CDR2 FQNEAQ (reference sequence). There are 14 residues in the CDR3. CDR3 sequence: CASSLEGGSYEQYF. The CDR3 DNA reads as TGTGCCAGCAGCTTAGAGGGTGGCTCCTACGAGCAGTACTTC.

This clonotype was seen only once. This sequence joins TRBV10-3 and TRBJ1-1, with D uncertain. Trimming stripped 3 bases from V and 2 bases from J, with 13 bases between. The CDR3 is made up of 15 amino acids. Germline CDR1 ENHRY, CDR2 SYGVKD. The CDR3 loop reads CAISEGPATNTEAFF. In DNA form, the CDR3 reads TGTGCCATCAGTGAAGGACCAGCTACTAACACTGAAGCTTTCTTT.

The V and J genes are TRBV7-2 and TRBJ2-7; D is perhaps TRBD1 or TRBD2 (5 bases each). Germline V gives CDR1 SGHTA, CDR2 FQGNSA. The CDR3 runs 13 residues. Trimming pared 11 bases from V and 4 bases from J, leaving 18 bases between. CDR3 protein: CAWSDGGRYEQYF. CDR3 DNA: TGTGCCTGGAGTGATGGGGGTCGATACGAGCAGTACTTC.

The chain joins TRBV5-1 to TRBJ2-2; TRBD1 matches 7 bases. The CDR3 contains 16 residues. J was trimmed by 5 bases and V by 0 bases; bases with no gene match: 7. Germline V lookup: CDR1 SGHRS, CDR2 YFSETQ. The CDR3 protein is CASSLDQGVITGELFF. The CDR3 nucleotides are TGCGCCAGCAGCTTGGATCAGGGGGTTATAACCGGGGAGCTGTTTTTT. The full variable domain, completed using reference TRBV5-1 and TRBJ2-2, is KAGVTQTPRYLIKTRGQQVTLSCSPISGHRSVSWYQQTPGQGLQFLFEYFSETQRNKGNFPGRFSGRQFSNSRSEMNVSTLELGDSALYLCASSLDQGVITGELFFGEGSRLTVL.

J is TRBJ1-2 and V is TRBV19; D is possibly TRBD1 (6 bases). This CDR3 comprises 14 residues. Trimming removed 7 bases at V and 3 bases at J, with 15 bases between. Germline V lookup: CDR1 LNHDA, CDR2 SQIVND (reference sequence). CDR3 loop: CASNRQVGDYGYTF. DNA of the CDR3: TGTGCCAGTAACCGACAGGTCGGGGACTATGGCTACACCTTC.

The rearrangement uses TRBV2 and TRBJ2-3, with 7 bases aligning to TRBD2. The length of the CDR3 is 17 residues. Unmatched junction bases numbered 8, after V lost 2 bases and J lost 0 bases. The germline CDR1 and CDR2 sequences are SNHLY and FYNNEI. The CDR3 sequence is CASSERPSGTSTDTQYF. In DNA form, the CDR3 reads TGTGCCAGCAGTGAACGGCCTAGCGGAACTAGCACAGATACGCAGTATTTT.

In its sample, this clonotype was seen once. The genes are TRBV10-3 and TRBJ1-1; D call uncertain. V lost 4 bases, J lost 1 base, and 4 bases lay in between. Per germline, CDR1 ENHRY and CDR2 SYGVKD. The CDR3 consists of 12 residues. The CDR3 sequence is CAISGQNTEAFF. The CDR3 DNA is TGTGCCATCAGTGGCCAGAACACTGAAGCTTTCTTT.

The chain recombines TRBV5-8 with TRBJ1-5; TRBD1 aligns across 7 bases. Unmatched junction bases numbered 4, after V lost 4 bases and J lost 3 bases. The germline gives CDR1 SGHTS, CDR2 YDEGEE. The CDR3 sequence is 14 residues long. CDR3: CASSRGQNNQPQHF. DNA of the CDR3: TGTGCCAGCAGCAGGGGACAGAACAATCAGCCCCAGCATTTT.

This clonotype was seen a single time. The gene calls are TRBV10-3 and TRBJ1-1; D is unresolved. Trimming took 4 bases from V and 1 from J, leaving 7 bases between them. CDR3 length equals 13 residues. The germline gives CDR1 ENHRY, CDR2 SYGVKD. CDR3 loop: CAISGQENTEAFF. The CDR3 DNA is TGTGCCATCAGTGGCCAGGAGAACACTGAAGCTTTCTTT.

The chain is built from TRBV7-3 and TRBJ2-5; no reliable D call. This CDR3 has 12 residues. The V gene lost 9 bases and the J gene lost 2 bases, with 10 bases spanning the gap. From germline, CDR1 is SGHTA and CDR2 FQGTGA. This CDR3 reads CASSMVQETQYF. Written as DNA, the CDR3 is TGTGCCAGTAGTATGGTGCAAGAGACCCAGTACTTC.

V is TRBV5-1 and J is TRBJ2-7; no firm D call. Trimming pared 0 bases from V and 3 bases from J, leaving 10 bases between. Germline V gene sequence: CDR1 SGHRS, CDR2 YFSETQ. There are 14 residues in the CDR3. The CDR3 region is CASSLATSYYEQYF. CDR3 DNA: TGCGCCAGCAGCTTGGCGACATCTTACTACGAGCAGTACTTC.

This rearrangement joins TRBV2 to TRBJ1-4, with unresolved D. Germline V gene data show CDR1 as SNHLY and CDR2 as FYNNEI. V dropped 6 bases and J dropped 5 bases, with 13 bases sitting between them. The CDR3 loop spans 14 amino acids. The CDR3 spells CASSDWTSNEKLFF. The CDR3, as DNA: TGTGCCAGCAGCGATTGGACTAGCAATGAAAAACTGTTTTTT.

The chain carries TRBV14 and TRBJ1-2, with TRBD1 matching 7 bases. Per the germline V gene, CDR1 is SGHDN and CDR2 is FVKESK. The CDR3 spans 12 residues. Trimming removed 4 bases from V and 6 bases from J; junction bases left unmatched: 2. Written as DNA, the CDR3 is TGTGCCAGCAGCCCGGACAGGCATGGCTACACCTTC. Translation gives CASSPDRHGYTF.

V gene TRBV20-1 combines with J gene TRBJ2-7, with D tentatively TRBD2 (7 bases). V lost 1 base to trimming and J lost 6 bases, with 13 bases between them. The CDR3 has 13 amino acids. Germline values: CDR1 DFQATT, CDR2 SNEGSKA (reference sequence). The CDR3 DNA reads as TGCAGTGCTAGAGTCGGGGGAGGGGGCGAGCAGTACTTC. Translation: CSARVGGGGEQYF.

The V gene is TRBV2, the J gene TRBJ1-1; a weak D match, TRBD1 (6 bases). The germline V gene encodes CDR1 SNHLY and CDR2 FYNNEI. The CDR3 runs to 12 residues. V was clipped by 4 bases and J by 5 bases, with 8 bases between them. CDR3 coding DNA: TGTGCCAGCAGTGGCCAGGGGACTGAAGCTTTCTTT. Translation gives CASSGQGTEAFF.